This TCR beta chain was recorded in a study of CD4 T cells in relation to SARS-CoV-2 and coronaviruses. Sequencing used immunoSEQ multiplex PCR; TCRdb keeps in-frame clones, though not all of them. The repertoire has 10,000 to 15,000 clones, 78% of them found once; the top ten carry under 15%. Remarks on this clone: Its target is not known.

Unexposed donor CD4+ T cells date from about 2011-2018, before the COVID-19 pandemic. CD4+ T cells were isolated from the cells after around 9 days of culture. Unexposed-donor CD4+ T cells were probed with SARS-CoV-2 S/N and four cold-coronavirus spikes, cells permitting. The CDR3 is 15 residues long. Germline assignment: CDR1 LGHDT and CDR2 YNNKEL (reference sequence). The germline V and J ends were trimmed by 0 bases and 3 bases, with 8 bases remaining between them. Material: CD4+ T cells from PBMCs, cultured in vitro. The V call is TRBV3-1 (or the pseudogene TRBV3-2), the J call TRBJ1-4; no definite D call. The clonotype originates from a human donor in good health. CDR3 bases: TGTGCCAGCAGCCAAGACAGCATCGCTAATGAAAAACTGTTTTTT. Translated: CASSQDSIANEKLFF.